The subject of this entry is one T cell receptor (beta chain). What it binds is unknown. TCRdb independently ran MiXCR on the 5' RACE reads; one entry per CDR3 protein. The sample contains a few hundred thousand distinct CDR3 sequences, around 17% of which appear only once. The sample belongs to a study of CD8 T cells in ankylosing spondylitis. Study findings and constraints: There were earlier reports of some motif variants in reactive arthritis synovial fluid and blood. Among TCR beta sequences, a motif of eight highly homologous variants appeared characteristic of ankylosing spondylitis blood. The clones that were linked to disease were reported to be significantly enriched in matched synovial fluid samples from ankylosing spondylitis patients.

Germline values: CDR1 SGHDN, CDR2 FVKESK. V gave up 1 base and J gave up 0 bases, with 18 bases separating them. This CDR3 comprises 18 residues. This chain connects TRBV14 to TRBJ1-1; D possibly corresponds to TRBD1 (6 bases). This clonotype was sampled from a male donor with ankylosing spondylitis. The source material was blood, either unsorted or a sorted T cell fraction (not recorded which). CDR3 region: CASSQVGGFRAVNTEAFF. CDR3 coding DNA: TGTGCCAGCAGCCAAGTAGGGGGGTTCCGCGCGGTGAACACTGAAGCTTTCTTT.